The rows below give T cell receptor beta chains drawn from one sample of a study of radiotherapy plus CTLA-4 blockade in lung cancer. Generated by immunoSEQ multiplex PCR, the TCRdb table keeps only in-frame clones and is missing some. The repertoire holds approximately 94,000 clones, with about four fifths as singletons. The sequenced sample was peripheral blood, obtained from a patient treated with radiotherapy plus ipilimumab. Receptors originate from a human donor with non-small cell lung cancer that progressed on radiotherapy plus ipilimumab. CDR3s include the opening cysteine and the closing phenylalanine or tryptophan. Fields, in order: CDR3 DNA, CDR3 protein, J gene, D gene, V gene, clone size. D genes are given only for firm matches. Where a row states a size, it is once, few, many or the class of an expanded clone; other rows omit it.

cdr3_nt: TGTGCCAGTAGTAATCCCCTTACTAGCGGGAGAAAGGCTGAGCAGTTCTTC; cdr3_aa: CASSNPLTSGRKAEQFF; j_call: TRBJ2-1; d_call: TRBD2; v_call: TRBV19; clone_size: NA
cdr3_nt: TGTGCCAGCAGCAAAGATCGGGGTAAGGGTGAAATAAAGACCCAGTACTTC; cdr3_aa: CASSKDRGKGEIKTQYF; j_call: TRBJ2-5; d_call: NA; v_call: TRBV21-1; clone_size: NA
cdr3_nt: TGTGCCAGCAGCCCCCCCCGGATTTTTACAGATACGCAGTATTTT; cdr3_aa: CASSPPRIFTDTQYF; j_call: TRBJ2-3; d_call: NA; v_call: TRBV7-8; clone_size: NA
cdr3_nt: TGCGCCAGCAGCCCGGGACAGGGGAATCGGCACGAGCAGTACTTC; cdr3_aa: CASSPGQGNRHEQYF; j_call: TRBJ2-7; d_call: TRBD1; v_call: TRBV5-1; clone_size: NA
cdr3_nt: TGTGCCAGCAGTTTACCGGGACAGGCACAGACCCAGTACTTC; cdr3_aa: CASSLPGQAQTQYF; j_call: TRBJ2-5; d_call: TRBD1; v_call: TRBV27; clone_size: NA
cdr3_nt: TGTGCCAGCAGCTGGTCGTCCGGCGAGCAGTTCTTC; cdr3_aa: CASSWSSGEQFF; j_call: TRBJ2-1; d_call: NA; v_call: TRBV11-3; clone_size: few
cdr3_nt: TGTGCCAGCAGTGAAGGGACAGGGGGCCATCAGCCCCAGCATTTT; cdr3_aa: CASSEGTGGHQPQHF; j_call: TRBJ1-5; d_call: TRBD1; v_call: TRBV6-1; clone_size: NA
cdr3_nt: TGTGCCAGCAGTTTCTCCCTAAGGGTCCTTGAAGCTTTCTTT; cdr3_aa: CASSFSLRVLEAFF; j_call: TRBJ1-1; d_call: NA; v_call: TRBV6-5; clone_size: NA
cdr3_nt: TGCAGTGCTGGGAGATCGACCCAGTACTTC; cdr3_aa: CSAGRSTQYF; j_call: TRBJ2-5; d_call: NA; v_call: TRBV20-1; clone_size: NA
cdr3_nt: TGTGCCAGCAGTTTACAGATAGCGGGAGGAGGAGATACGCAGTATTTT; cdr3_aa: CASSLQIAGGGDTQYF; j_call: TRBJ2-3; d_call: TRBD2; v_call: TRBV27; clone_size: NA
cdr3_nt: TGTGCCAGCAGCTTGACAGGGAATGATGTAGAGACCCAGTACTTC; cdr3_aa: CASSLTGNDVETQYF; j_call: TRBJ2-5; d_call: TRBD1; v_call: TRBV7-2; clone_size: NA
cdr3_nt: TGTGCCAGCTCACCTAGTTGGCAGGTGAATGAAAAACTGTTTTTT; cdr3_aa: CASSPSWQVNEKLFF; j_call: TRBJ1-4; d_call: NA; v_call: TRBV18; clone_size: once
cdr3_nt: TGTGCCAGCTCACCGCTCCCCGCGGGGGGACGCACAGATACGCAGTATTTT; cdr3_aa: CASSPLPAGGRTDTQYF; j_call: TRBJ2-3; d_call: TRBD2; v_call: TRBV18; clone_size: NA
cdr3_nt: TGTGCCAGCAGCGACATCCCAGGACAGAGCTCCTACGAGCAGTACTTC; cdr3_aa: CASSDIPGQSSYEQYF; j_call: TRBJ2-7; d_call: NA; v_call: TRBV6-6; clone_size: NA
cdr3_nt: TGTGCCAGCAGTCCCAGCTCCCTCGAGCAGTACTTC; cdr3_aa: CASSPSSLEQYF; j_call: TRBJ2-7; d_call: NA; v_call: TRBV6-5; clone_size: NA
cdr3_nt: TGTGCCAGTAGTAGCAGTGGGTCCTCTGGAAACACCATATATTTT; cdr3_aa: CASSSSGSSGNTIYF; j_call: TRBJ1-3; d_call: NA; v_call: TRBV19; clone_size: NA
cdr3_nt: TGTGCCAGTAGTATACCTCGGACAGGGTGGACTGAAGCTTTCTTT; cdr3_aa: CASSIPRTGWTEAFF; j_call: TRBJ1-1; d_call: TRBD1; v_call: TRBV19; clone_size: NA
cdr3_nt: TGTGCCAGCAGCAAAGCGTTGGGTGAGGAGACTGAAGCTTTCTTT; cdr3_aa: CASSKALGEETEAFF; j_call: TRBJ1-1; d_call: NA; v_call: TRBV21-1; clone_size: NA
cdr3_nt: TGTGCCAGCAGCTTTTCGGGGGGCGTGGACACCGGGGAGCTGTTTTTT; cdr3_aa: CASSFSGGVDTGELFF; j_call: TRBJ2-2; d_call: NA; v_call: TRBV7-6; clone_size: NA
cdr3_nt: TGTGCCAGCAGCCAAGATTGGAGAGGGGACACCTACAATGAGCAGTTCTTC; cdr3_aa: CASSQDWRGDTYNEQFF; j_call: TRBJ2-1; d_call: NA; v_call: TRBV4-2; clone_size: NA